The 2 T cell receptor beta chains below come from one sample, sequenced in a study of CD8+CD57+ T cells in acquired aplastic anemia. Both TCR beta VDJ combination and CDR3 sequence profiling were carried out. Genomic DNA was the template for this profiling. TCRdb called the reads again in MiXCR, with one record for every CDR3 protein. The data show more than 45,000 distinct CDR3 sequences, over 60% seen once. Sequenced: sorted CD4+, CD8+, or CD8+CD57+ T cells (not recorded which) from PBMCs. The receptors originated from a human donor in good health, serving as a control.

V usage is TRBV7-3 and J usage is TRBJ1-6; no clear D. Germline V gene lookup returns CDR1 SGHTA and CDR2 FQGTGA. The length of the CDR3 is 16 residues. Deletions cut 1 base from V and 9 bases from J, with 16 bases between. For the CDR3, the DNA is TGTGCCAGCAGCTTAAAATCGTCGGACTTAGGTTCACCCCTCCACTTT. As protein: CASSLKSSDLGSPLHF. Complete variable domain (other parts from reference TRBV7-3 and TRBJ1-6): GAGVSQTPSNKVTEKGKYVELRCDPISGHTALYWYRQSLGQGPEFLIYFQGTGAADDSGLPNDRFFAVRPEGSVSTLKIQRTERGDSAVYLCASSLKSSDLGSPLHFGNGTRLTVT.

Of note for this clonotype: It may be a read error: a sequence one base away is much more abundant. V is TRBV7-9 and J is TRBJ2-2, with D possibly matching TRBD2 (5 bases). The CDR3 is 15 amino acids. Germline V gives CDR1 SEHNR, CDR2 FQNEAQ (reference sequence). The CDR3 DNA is TGTGCCAGCAAAGTTCCGAGGGCGGGCACCGGGGAGCTGTCTTTT. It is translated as CASKVPRAGTGELSF.